The 17 T cell receptor beta chains listed next were all sequenced from one sample in a study of shared clonotypes between healthy human individuals. The protocol was immunoSEQ multiplex PCR, while the TCRdb copy is restricted to in-frame clones and leaves out a portion. The sample shows roughly 1,100,000 clones, approximately 68% of them seen only once. Sample: memory CD4+ T cells sorted from blood. Subset described: CD45RA-negative fraction. Receptor source: a man younger than 35 in good health.

J is TRBJ2-3 and V is TRBV5-5; 15 bases map to TRBD2. V shed 4 bases, J shed 7 bases, and the junction held 4 bases outside the gene matches. Germline-derived CDR1 and CDR2 are SGHKS and YYEKEE (reference sequence). The CDR3 totals 15 residues. The CDR3 reads CASSPGLAGGYTQYF. CDR3 coding DNA: TGTGCCAGCAGCCCTGGACTAGCGGGGGGGTATACGCAGTATTTT. Based on the CDR3 plus reference TRBV5-5 and TRBJ2-3, the full variable domain is DAGVTQSPTHLIKTRGQQVTLRCSPISGHKSVSWYQQVLGQGPQFIFQYYEKEERGRGNFPDRFSARQFPNYSSELNVNALLLGDSALYLCASSPGLAGGYTQYFGPGTRLTVL.

The chain uses TRBV15 and TRBJ2-7, with D unclear. The CDR3 is made up of 13 amino acids. V lost 0 bases, J lost 0 bases, and 3 bases lay in between. CDR1 and CDR2 (germline): LNHNV, YYDKDF (reference sequence). The CDR3 loop is CATSRDISYEQYF. DNA of the CDR3: TGTGCCACCAGCAGAGACATCTCCTACGAGCAGTACTTC.

This clone appeared a single time. The genes are TRBV14 and TRBJ2-7; D is unclear. Trimming stripped 0 bases from V and 6 bases from J, with 12 bases between. Germline loops: CDR1 SGHDN, CDR2 FVKESK. The CDR3 has 14 amino acids. The CDR3 here is CASSQDPASAEQYF. CDR3 nucleotides: TGTGCCAGCAGCCAAGATCCCGCCTCCGCCGAGCAGTACTTC.

The chain combines TRBV2 with TRBJ1-4, with 8 bases lining up with TRBD1. V trimming: 5 bases; J trimming: 4 bases; junction bases outside the gene matches: 3. Germline CDR1 and CDR2: SNHLY and FYNNEI. This CDR3 is 14 amino acids long. In nucleotides, the CDR3 is TGTGCCAGCAGTCGGACAGGGTTTAATGAAAAACTGTTTTTT. Residues: CASSRTGFNEKLFF.

The chain couples TRBV6-6 to TRBJ2-7; TRBD1 agrees at 10 bases. Germline trimming cut 6 bases from V and 2 bases from J; bases unmatched to any gene: 4. Germline V lookup: CDR1 MNHNY, CDR2 SVGAGI (reference sequence). The CDR3 covers 14 residues. This CDR3 reads CASRGTGVTYEQYF. The CDR3 coding sequence is TGTGCCAGCAGAGGGACAGGGGTTACCTACGAGCAGTACTTC.

The chain links TRBV15 to TRBJ1-4; D is possibly TRBD1 (6 bases). V was pared by 1 base and J by 7 bases, with 10 bases between. Germline-derived CDR1 and CDR2 are LNHNV and YYDKDF (reference sequence). This CDR3 has 14 amino acids. Here the CDR3 reads CATSRGGGGEKLFF. For the CDR3, the DNA is TGTGCCACCAGCAGAGGCGGGGGCGGTGAAAAACTGTTTTTT.

Of note for this clone: In the same sample, other DNA sequences code for this CDR3. CDR3 sequence: CASSPLAGGYEQYF. DNA for the CDR3: TGTGCCAGCTCACCACTAGCGGGAGGGTACGAGCAGTACTTC. The chain has TRBV18 and TRBJ2-7; TRBD2 aligns across 11 bases. Trimming cost V 1 base and J 4 bases; bases outside gene matches: 0. In germline, CDR1 is KGHSH, CDR2 LQKENI. The CDR3 has 14 residues.

This clone was seen once. The chain uses TRBV30 and TRBJ2-7; 7 positions match TRBD2. This CDR3 region has 14 residues. Germline assignment: CDR1 GTSNPN and CDR2 SVGIG (reference sequence). Unmatched junction bases numbered 13, after V lost 5 bases and J lost 6 bases. The CDR3 spells CAWLPGDYGGEQYF. CDR3 in DNA: TGTGCCTGGTTACCTGGGGACTACGGCGGCGAGCAGTACTTC.

This sequence joins TRBV6-6 and TRBJ2-7, with 7 bases identical to TRBD2. V trimming: 6 bases; J trimming: 4 bases; junction bases outside the gene matches: 3. The germline V gene has CDR1 MNHNY and CDR2 SVGAGI (reference sequence). CDR3 size: 12 residues. The CDR3 DNA reads as TGTGCCAGCAGAAAAGCGGGGTACGAGCAGTACTTC. This codes for CASRKAGYEQYF.

A remark on this clone: This specimen includes other DNA sequences encoding the same CDR3. This sequence joins TRBV5-4 and TRBJ2-1, with a weak D call TRBD2 (5 bases). The CDR3 consists of 13 residues. Germline loops: CDR1 SGHNT, CDR2 YYREEE (reference sequence). V was clipped by 3 bases and J by 3 bases, with 7 bases between them. CDR3 residues: CASSSGLYNEQFF. The CDR3 DNA reads TGTGCCAGCAGCTCTGGACTCTACAATGAGCAGTTCTTC.

Only a few counts were recorded for this clone. The same CDR3 is also encoded by other DNA sequences in this sample. The chain is built from TRBV18 and TRBJ2-1; unclear D gene. The length of the CDR3 is 11 residues. Looked up from germline, CDR1 is KGHSH and CDR2 is LQKENI. V shed 3 bases and J shed 8 bases, with 5 bases lying between them. This CDR3 reads CASSPQDEQFF. The CDR3 nucleotides are TGTGCCAGCTCACCCCAGGATGAGCAGTTCTTC.

This chain links TRBV18 with TRBJ2-3; D is unclear. The germline CDR1 and CDR2 sequences are KGHSH and LQKENI. The CDR3 is 16 residues long. V lost 0 bases and J lost 3, with 13 bases in between. CDR3 in DNA: TGTGCCAGCTCACCACCCAACAGTGCATCTACAGATACGCAGTATTTT. This translates into CASSPPNSASTDTQYF.

Here the CDR3 DNA reads TGCGCCAGCAGCTCTACCTTGGGGACAGTAAACTACGAGCAGTACTTC. Its translation is CASSSTLGTVNYEQYF. J is TRBJ2-7 and V is TRBV5-1; 7 bases are shared with TRBD1. CDR3 size: 16 residues. CDR1 is SGHRS and CDR2 is YFSETQ in the germline V gene. The V and J ends lost 3 bases and 3 bases, in that order; junction bases with no gene match: 12. Drawing the rest from reference TRBV5-1 and TRBJ2-7, the complete variable domain is KAGVTQTPRYLIKTRGQQVTLSCSPISGHRSVSWYQQTPGQGLQFLFEYFSETQRNKGNFPGRFSGRQFSNSRSEMNVSTLELGDSALYLCASSSTLGTVNYEQYFGPGTRLTVT.

As to this clone: This may stem from a read error, because a much larger clone lies one nucleotide away. V is TRBV7-2 and J is TRBJ1-1; D unclear. The V end lost 3 bases, the J end lost 1 base, and 6 bases lay between the germline ends. From germline, CDR1 is SGHTA and CDR2 FQGNSA. The CDR3 spans 13 residues. DNA of the CDR3: TGTGCCAGCAGCTTTCAGGAGAACACTGAAGCTTTCTTT. Translation gives CASSFQENTEAFF.

This clone was seen at least ten times. This specimen includes other DNA sequences encoding the same CDR3. The chain recombines TRBV11-2 with TRBJ1-2, with 9 nucleotides matching TRBD1. V dropped 5 bases and J dropped 2; count of bases not matched to a gene: 3. Germline CDR1 is SGHAT and CDR2 is FQNNGV. This CDR3 is 14 amino acids long. Here the CDR3 reads CASSTGTGNYGYTF. CDR3 DNA: TGTGCCAGCAGCACCGGGACAGGGAACTATGGCTACACCTTC.

V usage is TRBV28 and J usage is TRBJ2-1, with a tentative D call TRBD2 (6 bases). Trimming shortened V by 4 bases and J by 3 bases, and 16 bases separated the two germline ends. CDR1 MDHEN and CDR2 SYDVKM come from the germline V gene. The CDR3 covers 16 residues. CDR3 sequence reads: CASSSLASPGYNEQFF. CDR3 bases: TGTGCCAGCAGTTCCCTAGCGTCCCCGGGCTACAATGAGCAGTTCTTC.

This chain connects TRBV6-6 to TRBJ2-7; D perhaps matches TRBD1 (6 bases). The CDR3 consists of 11 residues. Trimming removed 4 bases at V and 12 bases at J, with 13 bases between. Germline CDR1 MNHNY, CDR2 SVGAGI (reference sequence). CDR3 sequence: CASSSPTGTYF. CDR3 in DNA: TGTGCCAGCAGTTCCCCCACAGGGACGTACTTC.